The following is a T cell receptor (beta chain) sequence with its context. The antigen remains unidentified. Per germline, CDR1 SNHLY and CDR2 FYNNEI. Trimming cost V 2 bases and J 9 bases, with 20 bases left between them. The CDR3 is made up of 16 amino acids. These data belong to a study of cytomegalovirus exposure and HLA in healthy donors. For the study at large: A data release that came early held roughly 90 million unique TCRs from HLA-typed donors. Whole-study results and caveats: A later analysis linked 15,000 to 20,000 TCR beta sequences to HLA alleles at 0.05 false discovery rate. Among the most significant clusters, several appeared linked to common viral pathogens in a later analysis.

Amplification used 60 Vbeta primers and 13 Jbeta primers. TCRdb keeps only in-frame clones here, not all; method: immunoSEQ multiplex PCR. The sample yields 110,000 to 150,000 clones, approximately 80% seen once. J is TRBJ2-1 and V is TRBV2; tentative D call: TRBD1 (5 bases). The TCR was taken from a middle-aged woman in good health and CMV-seronegative. Sequences were obtained from PBMCs. CDR3: CASSERGWGGSGEQFF. As DNA, the CDR3 is TGTGCCAGCAGTGAAAGGGGCTGGGGTGGGTCGGGTGAGCAGTTCTTC.